Presented here are 17 T cell receptor beta chains from one specimen sequenced in a study of CD8+ T cells in alopecia areata. Extraction and reverse transcription of RNA yielded cDNA as the sequencing template. Method: immunoSEQ multiplex PCR; TCRdb's copy keeps in-frame clones and lacks some. The data hold 150,000 or so clones, with about nine tenths observed a single time. Sample: CD8+ T cells sorted from blood, taken at week 0. These receptors were obtained from a human donor with alopecia areata.

The CDR3 spells CASSPGLAVTDTQYF. CDR3 nucleotides: TGCGCCAGCAGCCCGGGACTAGCGGTCACAGATACGCAGTATTTT. The chain employs TRBV5-1 and TRBJ2-3; 11 bases line up with TRBD2. V trimming: 4 bases; J trimming: 2 bases; junction bases outside the gene matches: 3. The CDR3 sequence is 15 residues long. Germline V gene sequence: CDR1 SGHRS, CDR2 YFSETQ.

The chain has TRBV27 and TRBJ1-2; D might be TRBD1 (5 bases). Per the germline V gene, CDR1 is MNHEY and CDR2 is SMNVEV (reference sequence). Trimming stripped 2 bases from V and 1 base from J, with 11 bases between. The CDR3 consists of 15 residues. This chain's CDR3 is CASSLDRGGNYGYTF. Here the CDR3 DNA reads TGTGCCAGCAGTTTAGACCGGGGCGGTAACTATGGCTACACCTTC.

The V call is TRBV6-5, the J call TRBJ2-1; unclear D gene. V was clipped by 6 bases and J by 7 bases, with 7 bases between them. The CDR3 has 11 residues. Germline loops: CDR1 MNHEY, CDR2 SVGAGI. The CDR3 region has the DNA TGTGCCAGCAGGTCTTATAATGAGCAGTTCTTC. Translating it yields CASRSYNEQFF.

The V gene is TRBV7-8, the J gene TRBJ2-2; TRBD2 aligns across 12 bases. V lost 0 bases, J lost 7 bases, and 9 bases stayed unmatched. Germline V gene lookup returns CDR1 SGHVS and CDR2 FQNEAQ. This CDR3 is built from 18 residues. The CDR3: CASSLALAGGPVDGELFF. CDR3 DNA sequence: TGTGCCAGCAGCTTAGCCCTAGCGGGAGGGCCAGTTGACGGGGAGCTGTTTTTT.

V is TRBV29-1 and J is TRBJ2-7, with D hard to call. Germline lookup yields CDR1 SQVTM and CDR2 ANQGSEA. The CDR3 covers 12 residues. Trimming took 1 base from V and 4 from J, leaving 8 bases between them. For the CDR3, the DNA is TGCAGCGTTGAAGGGGTGAATTACGAGCAGTACTTC. This sequence encodes CSVEGVNYEQYF.

The J gene is TRBJ1-1, the V gene TRBV19; D is possibly TRBD1 (5 bases). Germline-derived CDR1 and CDR2 are LNHDA and SQIVND (reference sequence). CDR3 length: 12 amino acids. Between the trimmed V and J ends, which lost 3 bases and 4 bases, there was a span of 6 bases. The CDR3 nucleotides are TGTGCCAGTAGTATCGGGGCCACTGAAGCTTTCTTT. The encoded protein is CASSIGATEAFF. Full variable domain (missing parts from reference TRBV19 and TRBJ1-1): DGGITQSPKYLFRKEGQNVTLSCEQNLNHDAMYWYRQDPGQGLRLIYYSQIVNDFQKGDIAEGYSVSREKKESFPLTVTSAQKNPTAFYLCASSIGATEAFFGQGTRLTVV.

For this clone: The same CDR3 can be traced to other DNA sequences in this sample. This rearrangement joins TRBV5-1 to TRBJ2-7, with TRBD2 as a possible D gene (5 bases). This CDR3 spans 14 amino acids. With 3 bases removed from V and 1 base from J, the gap between germline ends came to 11 bases. Per the germline V gene, CDR1 is SGHRS and CDR2 is YFSETQ. The CDR3 is CASSSGRGSYEQYF. Here the CDR3 DNA reads TGCGCCAGCAGCTCTGGACGGGGTTCCTACGAGCAGTACTTC.

V usage is TRBV7-9 and J usage is TRBJ2-7, with D perhaps matching TRBD2 (5 bases). The CDR3 covers 13 residues. Trimming removed 1 base from V and 5 bases from J, with 9 bases in between. Per germline, CDR1 SEHNR and CDR2 FQNEAQ (reference sequence). DNA for the CDR3: TGTGCCAGCAGCTTAGAAGCTAGCCACGAGCAGTACTTC. Translating it yields CASSLEASHEQYF.

J is TRBJ1-1 and V is TRBV7-3; no clear D gene. The CDR3 is 17 amino acids. The germline V gene encodes CDR1 SGHTA and CDR2 FQGTGA. Trimming removed 0 bases at V and 4 bases at J, with 18 bases between. CDR3 coding DNA: TGTGCCAGCAGCTTAACTGCCGGAATATCTCCGGGCACTGAAGCTTTCTTT. Encoded protein: CASSLTAGISPGTEAFF.

This clone was picked up one time. V and J are TRBV9 and TRBJ1-2; a possible D gene is TRBD1 (5 bases). V lost 4 bases to trimming and J lost 0 bases, with 16 bases between them. The CDR3 spans 16 residues. Germline lookup yields CDR1 SGDLS and CDR2 YYNGEE. The CDR3 DNA reads as TGTGCCAGCAGCAATCAGCTGGACATCCCTAACTATGGCTACACCTTC. Protein: CASSNQLDIPNYGYTF.

V and J are TRBV13 and TRBJ2-7; TRBD1 is a possible D gene (6 bases). Germline CDR1 PRHDT, CDR2 FYEKMQ (reference sequence). Trimming removed 0 bases from V and 6 bases from J, with 6 bases in between. There are 12 residues in the CDR3. CDR3 region: CASSLGGGEQYF. The CDR3 DNA sequence: TGTGCCAGCAGCTTAGGAGGGGGCGAGCAGTACTTC.

This sequence joins TRBV7-9 and TRBJ1-1; D gene uncertain. The V and J ends lost 2 bases and 6 bases respectively, with 4 bases between them. From germline, CDR1 is SEHNR and CDR2 FQNEAQ (reference sequence). This CDR3 is 11 amino acids long. The CDR3, as DNA: TGTGCCAGCAGCTTAAGGCCTGAAGCTTTCTTT. Its protein product is CASSLRPEAFF.

This clone has only one observation. V gene TRBV5-4 combines with J gene TRBJ2-3; no clear D. CDR1 and CDR2 from the germline V gene are SGHNT and YYREEE (reference sequence). The CDR3 is 15 amino acids. V lost 1 base and J lost 0, with 9 bases in between. As DNA, the CDR3 is TGTGCCAGCAGCTTGTACAGCACTAGCACAGATACGCAGTATTTT. Translated, it gives CASSLYSTSTDTQYF.

The chain employs TRBV7-2 and TRBJ1-1, with 9 bases lining up with TRBD1. The CDR3 loop spans 15 amino acids. V was pared by 1 base and J by 4 bases, with 4 bases of the junction left unmatched. Germline V gene sequence: CDR1 SGHTA, CDR2 FQGNSA. The CDR3 region is CASSLGDREFTEAFF. The DNA for the CDR3 is TGTGCCAGCAGCTTAGGGGACAGGGAGTTCACTGAAGCTTTCTTT.

This chain uses TRBV2 with TRBJ2-1; TRBD1 matches at 7 bases. The CDR3 has 16 amino acids. Germline loops: CDR1 SNHLY, CDR2 FYNNEI. Trimming removed 4 bases from V and 3 bases from J; junction bases left unmatched: 9. For the CDR3, the DNA is TGTGCCAGCAGTGGGCGGGTACAGGGGAACTACAATGAGCAGTTCTTC. Translating gives CASSGRVQGNYNEQFF.

J is TRBJ2-5 and V is TRBV7-9; 7 positions match TRBD1. The germline CDR1 and CDR2 sequences are SEHNR and FQNEAQ (reference sequence). The CDR3 has 12 residues. Trimming took 7 bases from V and 3 from J; bases not matched to a gene: 2. The CDR3 DNA reads as TGTGCCAGCAACGGACAGGAAGAGACCCAGTACTTC. It translates to CASNGQEETQYF.

This clone was observed a few times. The genes are TRBV7-8 and TRBJ2-1; 7 bases agree with TRBD2. Germline-derived CDR1 and CDR2 are SGHVS and FQNEAQ. CDR3 length: 15 residues. V was clipped by 5 bases and J by 4 bases; unmatched bases: 8. Here the CDR3 reads CASSLRREGYNEQFF. In nucleotides, the CDR3 is TGTGCCAGCAGCCTACGGAGGGAGGGGTACAATGAGCAGTTCTTC.